The clone carrying this T cell receptor (beta chain) was observed once. The data derive from a study of T cell changes during pregnancy in multiple sclerosis. This CDR3 is built from 16 residues. After removal of 0 bases from V and 5 bases from J, the junction contained 6 bases not matched to a gene. The germline gives CDR1 MNHEY, CDR2 SVGAGI. Measured with immunoSEQ multiplex PCR; TCRdb has only the in-frame clones, and not every one. This sample has about 110,000 clones; approximately 91% occur once, and the top ten carry 3.5%. This sequence joins TRBV6-5 and TRBJ1-5; 8 positions match TRBD1. The sequencing here drew on peripheral blood, taken after pregnancy. The receptor comes from a female donor with multiple sclerosis, enrolled in a pregnancy study. CDR3 nucleotide sequence: TGTGCCAGCAGTTACTCAGGACAGGGCTGGGATCAGCCCCAGCATTTT. It translates to CASSYSGQGWDQPQHF.